This TCR beta chain was sequenced in a study of identical twins. CDR1 and CDR2 from the germline V gene are SGHRS and YFSETQ. This CDR3 comprises 14 residues. Trimming removed 9 bases from V and 7 bases from J, with 20 bases in between. TCRdb redid the calling of the 5' RACE reads with MiXCR, one entry per CDR3 protein. The sample lists approximately 260,000 distinct CDR3 sequences; more than 12% were seen once. This clonotype was seen a handful of times. Sequenced input: memory (CD45RO+) T cells sorted from blood. This receptor was identified in a young woman in good health. The chain joins TRBV5-1 to TRBJ2-1, with D tentatively TRBD2 (6 bases). In DNA form, the CDR3 reads TGCGCCACCAGAGCGGGCTCAAGTTGGAATGAGCAGTTCTTC. Encoded protein: CATRAGSSWNEQFF.